This is a list of T cell receptor beta chains from one sample in a study of regulatory T cells in long-lasting Graves disease. TCRdb analysed the multiplex PCR reads with MiXCR anew, one entry per CDR3 protein. The sample records 420,000 or so distinct CDR3 sequences, 23% being singletons. The source material was peripheral blood mononuclear cells (PBMCs), sampled when the disease was refractory, from a patient treated with antithyroid drugs. The receptors derive from a female donor with Graves disease. Both conserved end residues are part of each CDR3. A D gene is named only where the DNA matches it firmly. A row's size may be missing; if present it is once, few, many or a size class.

clone size	V gene	J gene	D gene	CDR3 protein	CDR3 DNA
-	TRBV25-1	TRBJ2-5	TRBD2	CASSDPAGVLETQYF	TGTGCCAGCAGTGACCCAGCGGGAGTTTTAGAGACCCAGTACTTC
few	TRBV9	TRBJ1-2	-	CASSQTPITTEGYGYTF	TGTGCCAGCAGCCAAACACCCATAACCACGGAGGGCTATGGCTACACCTTC
few	TRBV29-1	TRBJ1-2	TRBD1	CSVEDGTGNYGYTF	TGCAGCGTTGAAGACGGGACAGGGAACTATGGCTACACCTTC
few	TRBV5-1	TRBJ1-1	-	CASSLELGPGMTEAFF	TGCGCCAGCAGCTTGGAATTGGGACCGGGGATGACTGAAGCTTTCTTT
-	TRBV20-1	TRBJ2-1	TRBD2	CSASPVAGTYNEQFF	TGCAGTGCTAGTCCAGTAGCGGGGACCTACAATGAGCAGTTCTTC
many	TRBV6-5	TRBJ2-1	-	CASSSGENEQFF	TGTGCCAGCAGTTCTGGTGAGAATGAGCAGTTCTTC
-	TRBV7-2	TRBJ1-2	TRBD1	CASSPGQGMGGYTF	TGTGCCAGCAGCCCCGGACAGGGTATGGGTGGCTACACCTTC
few	TRBV6-2/TRBV6-3	TRBJ2-7	TRBD2	CASSPGLVREQYF	TGTGCCAGCAGTCCGGGACTAGTACGGGAGCAGTACTTC
many	TRBV11-1	TRBJ2-5	-	CASSSYRNGGETQYF	TGTGCCAGCAGCTCTTACCGAAACGGGGGAGAGACCCAGTACTTC
-	TRBV13	TRBJ2-6	-	CASSSPGLPASGANVLTF	TGTGCCAGCAGCTCGCCCGGACTACCAGCCTCTGGGGCCAACGTCCTGACTTTC
-	TRBV3-1	TRBJ1-5	-	CASSPGAGLNQPQHF	TGTGCCAGCAGCCCTGGGGCAGGGCTGAATCAGCCCCAGCATTTT
-	TRBV27	TRBJ1-5	-	CASSLNPAGSNQPQHF	TGTGCCAGCAGTTTAAACCCGGCAGGGAGCAATCAGCCCCAGCATTTT
-	TRBV12-3/TRBV12-4	TRBJ1-1	TRBD1	CASSPRTGGLRNTEAFF	TGTGCCAGCAGCCCGAGGACAGGGGGCCTGCGGAACACTGAAGCTTTCTTT
many	TRBV30	TRBJ1-2	-	CAWSVQSGANYGYTF	TGTGCCTGGAGTGTACAGTCCGGAGCTAACTATGGCTACACCTTC
-	TRBV30	TRBJ2-7	-	CAWSPGTEQYF	TGTGCCTGGAGTCCAGGGACCGAGCAGTACTTC
few	TRBV25-1	TRBJ2-2	-	CASSVGFNTGELFF	TGTGCCAGCAGTGTAGGGTTTAACACCGGGGAGCTGTTTTTT
many	TRBV2	TRBJ2-7	TRBD1	CASSGDRNFSDDEQYF	TGTGCCAGCAGCGGGGACAGGAACTTTTCCGATGACGAGCAGTACTTC
-	TRBV11-3	TRBJ2-2	-	CASSSGARGNTGELFF	TGTGCCAGCAGCTCGGGGGCCAGGGGGAACACCGGGGAGCTGTTTTTT
-	TRBV5-6	TRBJ1-5	-	CASSRVDQPQHF	TGTGCCAGCAGCCGGGTGGATCAGCCCCAGCATTTT
few	TRBV20-1	TRBJ2-7	TRBD2	CSANPSGGYEQYF	TGCAGTGCAAATCCTAGCGGAGGTTACGAGCAGTACTTC
many	TRBV2	TRBJ1-2	TRBD1	CASSGPASGTGYGYTF	TGTGCCAGCAGCGGTCCCGCGAGCGGGACAGGGTATGGCTACACCTTC
many	TRBV12-3/TRBV12-4	TRBJ2-2	-	CASSFLVPQGTGELFF	TGTGCCAGCAGTTTTTTGGTCCCGCAGGGCACCGGGGAGCTGTTTTTT